Shown below are 11 T cell receptor beta chains from a single sample sequenced in a study of CD8+ T cells in alopecia areata. The authors extracted RNA and reverse transcribed it into cDNA as the sequencing template. Assay: immunoSEQ multiplex PCR; the TCRdb copy retains only in-frame clones and omits some. The table shows a few hundred thousand clones, with more than 45% occurring only once. The sample's treatment: oral pan-JAK inhibitor, 5-10 mg twice daily. The source was CD4+ T cells sorted from blood, collected at week 4, from a patient treated with tofacitinib. These TCRs come from a human donor with alopecia areata.

This chain connects TRBV6-1 to TRBJ2-6, with no clear D. Germline V CDR1 and CDR2: MNHNS, SASEGT. V dropped 7 bases and J dropped 0 bases, with 10 bases sitting between them. The CDR3 loop spans 15 amino acids. The CDR3 bases are TGTGCCAGCACCCGAACGGCCTCTGGGGCCAACGTCCTGACTTTC. Translating it yields CASTRTASGANVLTF.

V is TRBV30 and J is TRBJ1-5; 9 bases are a match to TRBD1. There are 13 residues in the CDR3. J was trimmed by 3 bases and V by 5 bases; bases with no gene match: 2. Germline V gives CDR1 GTSNPN, CDR2 SVGIG (reference sequence). The CDR3 region has the DNA TGTGCCTGGGGGACAGGGATCAATCAGCCCCAGCATTTT. Encoded protein: CAWGTGINQPQHF.

The gene calls are TRBV29-1 and TRBJ2-1, with D uncertain. There are 10 residues in the CDR3. Per the germline V gene, CDR1 is SQVTM and CDR2 is ANQGSEA. Trimming pared 8 bases from V and 3 bases from J, leaving 5 bases between. This CDR3 reads CSSLYNEQFF. CDR3 in DNA: TGCAGCTCTCTCTACAATGAGCAGTTCTTC.

This chain joins TRBV30 and TRBJ1-2, with D uncertain. The CDR3 sequence is 13 residues long. Germline CDR1 reads GTSNPN; CDR2 reads SVGIG (reference sequence). V lost 4 bases, J lost 4 bases, and 13 bases lay in between. In DNA form, the CDR3 reads TGTGCCTGGACCGGCCAGAGCGCCTATGGCTACACCTTC. Protein sequence: CAWTGQSAYGYTF. The variable domain in full, with the rest retrieved from reference TRBV30 and TRBJ1-2, is SQTIHQWPATLVQPVGSPLSLECTVEGTSNPNLYWYRQAAGRGLQLLFYSVGIGQISSEVPQNLSASRPQDRQFILSSKKLLLSDSGFYLCAWTGQSAYGYTFGSGTRLTVV.

This clone was observed a handful of times. The V and J genes are TRBV7-3 and TRBJ2-3; 8 positions agree with TRBD2. The V and J ends lost 4 bases and 4 bases, in that order; junction bases with no gene match: 1. From germline, CDR1 is SGHTA and CDR2 FQGTGA. The CDR3 has 13 residues. Written as DNA, the CDR3 is TGTGCCAGCAGCTCGACTAGCGCAGATACGCAGTATTTT. This gives the protein CASSSTSADTQYF.

This clone turned up a few times. Other DNA sequences in this specimen translate into the identical CDR3. This sequence joins TRBV2 and TRBJ2-5; 7 positions agree with TRBD1. The CDR3 consists of 12 residues. CDR1 and CDR2 (germline): SNHLY, FYNNEI. The junction had 1 base not matched to a gene; V was cut back by 4 bases and J by 5 bases. The DNA of the CDR3 is TGTGCCAGCAGTGGAGGGGGCGAGACCCAGTACTTC. Translated, it gives CASSGGGETQYF.

This clone was recorded many times. The chain has TRBV2 and TRBJ2-1; D possibly corresponds to TRBD1 (5 bases). CDR1 and CDR2 from the germline V gene are SNHLY and FYNNEI. Trimming left V 4 bases short and J 5 bases short, with 9 bases between. This CDR3 is built from 13 residues. DNA of the CDR3: TGTGCCAGCAGTGTGGGGCCAGACAATGAGCAGTTCTTC. Amino acids: CASSVGPDNEQFF.

About this clone itself: Different DNA sequences within this sample yield the same CDR3. The chain has TRBV10-3 and TRBJ2-3, with D possibly TRBD1 on 6 matching bases. Germline CDR1 and CDR2: ENHRY and SYGVKD. V dropped 7 bases and J dropped 2 bases, with 10 bases sitting between them. The length of the CDR3 is 13 residues. In nucleotides, the CDR3 is TGTGCCATCAACGGACAGCCCACAGATACGCAGTATTTT. Translation gives CAINGQPTDTQYF.

The V call is TRBV27, the J call TRBJ1-4, with a weak D call TRBD1 (5 bases). Germline-derived CDR1 and CDR2 are MNHEY and SMNVEV (reference sequence). V shed 6 bases and J shed 7 bases, with 12 bases lying between them. The CDR3 covers 13 residues. CDR3 coding DNA: TGTGCCAGCAGCCTTCAGGGAGGTGAAAAACTGTTTTTT. Translated, it gives CASSLQGGEKLFF.

The rearrangement joins TRBV7-2 to TRBJ1-2; TRBD1 agrees at 8 bases. CDR3 length: 13 residues. CDR1 is SGHTA, CDR2 FQGNSA, per germline. V was clipped by 5 bases and J by 4 bases; unmatched bases: 3. In nucleotides, the CDR3 is TGTGCCAGCAGCCCCGGACAGGGCTATGGCTACACCTTC. This encodes CASSPGQGYGYTF.

The V gene is TRBV19, the J gene TRBJ2-3; TRBD2 matches at 8 bases. V dropped 5 bases and J dropped 2; count of bases not matched to a gene: 15. The CDR3 covers 18 residues. Germline lookup yields CDR1 LNHDA and CDR2 SQIVND (reference sequence). CDR3 nucleotide sequence: TGTGCCAGTAGTGCCACCGGGACTAGGATTTCCCACACAGATACGCAGTATTTT. Translated, it gives CASSATGTRISHTDTQYF.